What follows describes a single T cell receptor (beta chain). The CDR3 has 13 residues. CDR1 is LGHNA, CDR2 YSLEER, per germline. V gave up 4 bases and J gave up 3 bases, with 9 bases separating them. Assay used: immunoSEQ multiplex PCR; TCRdb lists only in-frame clones, some missing. The sample records about 110,000 clones, less than 95% being singletons. This sample was included in a study of T cell changes during pregnancy in multiple sclerosis. The material sequenced was peripheral blood, taken before pregnancy. The chain joins TRBV4-3 to TRBJ1-1; no firm D call. This clonotype originated in a female donor with multiple sclerosis, enrolled in a pregnancy study. CDR3 sequence (DNA): TGCGCCAGCAGCCGAGGACTGTACACTGAAGCTTTCTTT. Translated: CASSRGLYTEAFF.